This is a list of T cell receptor beta chains from one sample in a study of blood T cells in healthy people across ages. Each CDR3 protein gets one entry after TCRdb re-called the 5' RACE reads with MiXCR. The sample yields roughly 1.5 million distinct CDR3 sequences, less than 45% seen once. Sequencing was done on a sample of blood. The receptor source for this set is a young woman in good health. Each CDR3 is given with its conserved first and last residue. The order of the fields is V gene, clone size, D gene, J gene, CDR3 length, CDR3 protein, CDR3 DNA. A D gene is named only where the DNA matches it firmly. Some rows have no size entry. The others give once, few or many, or a class for an expanded clone.

TRBV12-3/TRBV12-4	few	-	TRBJ2-1	14	CASRIGVPYNEQFF	TGTGCCAGTAGGATAGGAGTCCCCTACAATGAGCAGTTCTTC
TRBV6-6	-	TRBD1	TRBJ1-5	14	CASIRDSSNQPQHF	TGTGCCAGCATTAGGGACAGCAGCAATCAGCCCCAGCATTTT
TRBV10-3	-	-	TRBJ1-1	15	CAISDTTRGITEAFF	TGTGCCATCAGTGATACGACAAGAGGGATCACTGAAGCTTTCTTT
TRBV20-1	few	-	TRBJ2-7	13	CSARSPLAYEQYF	TGCAGTGCTCGGAGTCCCCTAGCCTACGAGCAGTACTTC
TRBV7-9	-	-	TRBJ2-1	15	CASSLLPSAYNEQFF	TGTGCCAGCAGCTTATTACCTTCTGCCTACAATGAGCAGTTCTTC
TRBV20-1	few	-	TRBJ2-7	14	CSARVLDNPYEQYF	TGCAGTGCTAGAGTATTGGACAACCCCTACGAGCAGTACTTC
TRBV29-1	-	-	TRBJ1-2	11	CSVQTNYGYTF	TGCAGCGTGCAGACTAACTATGGCTACACCTTC
TRBV7-9	-	-	TRBJ2-7	14	CASSLEGNAYEQYF	TGTGCCAGCAGCTTGGAGGGTAATGCCTACGAGCAGTACTTC
TRBV7-9	-	TRBD1	TRBJ1-2	15	CASSTVTGVYYGYTF	TGTGCCAGCAGCACAGTGACAGGGGTTTACTATGGCTACACCTTC
TRBV6-6	few	-	TRBJ1-2	12	CASSGRDYGYTF	TGTGCCAGCAGTGGCCGGGACTATGGCTACACCTTC
TRBV20-1	-	-	TRBJ2-7	15	CSARDPQTSSYEQYF	TGCAGTGCTAGAGATCCCCAGACTAGTAGCTACGAGCAGTACTTC
TRBV19	-	TRBD1	TRBJ2-7	15	CASVLTGQGGSEQYF	TGTGCCAGTGTGCTCACCGGACAGGGAGGTTCCGAGCAGTACTTC
TRBV5-4	-	-	TRBJ2-7	14	CASSFWQGSYEQYF	TGTGCCAGCAGCTTTTGGCAGGGGTCCTACGAGCAGTACTTC
TRBV5-1	-	-	TRBJ1-1	14	CASSATGGGTEAFF	TGCGCCAGCAGCGCCACGGGTGGTGGCACTGAAGCTTTCTTT
TRBV5-1	-	-	TRBJ2-5	14	CASSLLGTLETQYF	TGCGCCAGCAGCTTACTAGGGACCCTAGAGACCCAGTACTTC
TRBV13	-	TRBD1	TRBJ1-2	13	CASSPPGGEGYTF	TGTGCCAGCAGCCCCCCAGGGGGGGAAGGCTACACCTTC
TRBV5-6	-	-	TRBJ1-2	12	CASSLDHDGYTF	TGTGCCAGCAGCTTGGACCATGATGGCTACACCTTC
TRBV20-1	few	-	TRBJ2-7	13	CSAREVGPYEQYF	TGCAGTGCTAGAGAGGTAGGGCCCTACGAGCAGTACTTC
TRBV12-3/TRBV12-4	-	-	TRBJ1-2	14	CASSHNNSGYGYTF	TGTGCCAGCAGTCACAACAACAGCGGTTATGGCTACACCTTC
TRBV20-1	-	-	TRBJ2-7	15	CSARERTSSYNEQYF	TGCAGTGCTAGAGAGCGGACCAGCTCCTACAATGAGCAGTACTTC
TRBV9	-	-	TRBJ1-1	14	CASSPGNSNTEAFF	TGTGCCAGCAGCCCAGGGAACTCCAACACTGAAGCTTTCTTT
TRBV7-2	-	-	TRBJ2-7	14	CASSLEGGNYEQYF	TGTGCCAGCAGTTTGGAGGGGGGAAACTACGAGCAGTACTTC
TRBV25-1	few	TRBD1	TRBJ2-2	16	CASSGGTGGNTGELFF	TGTGCCAGCAGTGGGGGGACAGGGGGAAACACCGGGGAGCTGTTTTTT
TRBV28	-	TRBD1	TRBJ1-2	12	CASHMTGTGYTF	TGTGCCAGTCATATGACAGGGACTGGCTACACCTTC
TRBV6-1	-	-	TRBJ1-2	14	CASSESSVIGGYTF	TGTGCCAGCAGTGAGTCCTCGGTGATAGGTGGCTACACCTTC
TRBV20-1	-	-	TRBJ1-2	13	CSARVQSRYGYTF	TGCAGTGCTAGGGTACAGAGTCGGTATGGCTACACCTTC
TRBV2	-	TRBD2	TRBJ2-5	13	CALSREVGETQYF	TGTGCCCTCTCGCGGGAGGTAGGGGAGACCCAGTACTTC
TRBV4-1	-	TRBD2	TRBJ2-7	17	CASSQDRSGRSFYEQYF	TGCGCCAGCAGCCAAGATAGGAGCGGGAGGTCGTTTTACGAGCAGTACTTC
TRBV9	-	-	TRBJ2-7	14	CASSVAALNYEQYF	TGTGCCAGCAGCGTAGCTGCCCTGAACTACGAGCAGTACTTC
TRBV9	-	-	TRBJ1-2	16	CASSVAGEGSRYGYTF	TGTGCCAGCAGCGTAGCCGGGGAGGGGTCTCGCTATGGCTACACCTTC
TRBV20-1	few	TRBD2	TRBJ2-7	15	CSASPLAGAGNEQYF	TGCAGTGCTAGTCCTTTAGCGGGAGCTGGAAACGAGCAGTACTTC
TRBV27	once	TRBD1	TRBJ2-6	17	CASSSPGTGSGANVLTF	TGTGCCAGCAGTTCACCCGGGACAGGGTCTGGGGCCAACGTCCTGACTTTC
TRBV6-2/TRBV6-3	-	-	TRBJ2-1	15	CASSYGVGGYNEQFF	TGTGCCAGCAGTTACGGTGTGGGGGGATACAATGAGCAGTTCTTC
TRBV9	-	TRBD2	TRBJ2-1	14	CASSEGSGSREQFF	TGTGCCAGCTCAGAGGGTAGCGGGAGTCGCGAGCAGTTCTTC
TRBV20-1	few	-	TRBJ2-5	14	CSARDLEDQETQYF	TGCAGTGCTAGAGATCTAGAGGACCAAGAGACCCAGTACTTC
TRBV6-5	-	-	TRBJ1-3	16	CASSNNRRGRGNTIYF	TGTGCCAGCAGTAACAACCGCCGGGGGCGGGGAAACACCATATATTTT
TRBV20-1	few	-	TRBJ2-3	12	CSAIASPRAQYF	TGCAGTGCTATTGCCTCGCCCAGGGCGCAGTATTTT
TRBV6-5	few	TRBD2	TRBJ2-1	14	CASRRLAEVNEQFF	TGTGCCAGCAGGAGACTAGCGGAGGTCAATGAGCAGTTCTTC
TRBV7-2	few	-	TRBJ1-1	14	CASSLALRGTEAFF	TGTGCCAGCAGCTTAGCGCTGAGGGGCACTGAAGCTTTCTTT
TRBV29-1	-	TRBD1	TRBJ1-2	14	CSVVRDSADYGYTF	TGCAGCGTTGTAAGGGACAGCGCTGACTATGGCTACACCTTC
TRBV20-1	few	-	TRBJ1-5	18	CSARGDGASGRSNQPQHF	TGCAGTGCTAGAGGAGATGGAGCTAGCGGCCGTAGCAATCAGCCCCAGCATTTT
TRBV2	-	TRBD2	TRBJ2-3	15	CASPSGSSSTDTQYF	TGTGCCAGCCCTAGCGGGAGTTCTAGCACAGATACGCAGTATTTT
TRBV12-3/TRBV12-4	-	-	TRBJ2-7	15	CASSLSGMRVHEQYF	TGTGCCAGCAGTTTATCGGGGATGAGAGTTCACGAGCAGTACTTC
TRBV4-1	-	-	TRBJ2-1	15	CASSQDDLPDNEQFF	TGCGCCAGCAGCCAAGACGACCTTCCTGACAATGAGCAGTTCTTC
TRBV27	-	-	TRBJ2-3	17	CASSFVGAFGPTDTQYF	TGTGCCAGCAGTTTCGTGGGAGCTTTTGGACCCACAGATACGCAGTATTTT
TRBV7-2	few	-	TRBJ2-2	13	CASIDIRAGELFF	TGTGCCAGCATCGATATCCGGGCCGGGGAGCTGTTTTTT
TRBV7-9	-	-	TRBJ2-3	15	CASSLGAGMSDTQYF	TGTGCCAGCAGCTTAGGTGCAGGGATGTCAGATACGCAGTATTTT
TRBV5-5	few	TRBD2	TRBJ2-1	16	CASSLQPGGSYNEQFF	TGTGCCAGCAGCCTTCAGCCGGGGGGAAGCTACAATGAGCAGTTCTTC
TRBV12-3/TRBV12-4	-	-	TRBJ2-7	15	CASSPGGRGIYEQYF	TGTGCCAGCAGTCCAGGCGGCAGGGGCATCTACGAGCAGTACTTC
TRBV30	-	TRBD1	TRBJ1-5	15	CAWSGGQYSNQPQHF	TGTGCCTGGAGTGGGGGACAGTATAGCAATCAGCCCCAGCATTTT